The 8 T cell receptor beta chains below were found in one sample sequenced in a study of shared clonotypes between healthy human individuals. Here immunoSEQ multiplex PCR was the method, and the copy in TCRdb shows in-frame clones only, minus some. The sample has fewer than 200,000 clones; around 63% are singletons. Sequenced input: memory CD4+ T cells sorted from blood. Subset indicated: CD45RA-negative fraction. Receptors originate from a man aged 25-40 years in good health.

The rearrangement uses TRBV6-1 and TRBJ1-3; 8 bases are shared with TRBD1. The CDR3 runs 15 residues. Germline V gene sequence: CDR1 MNHNS, CDR2 SASEGT. V was pared by 5 bases and J by 5 bases, with 8 bases of the junction left unmatched. DNA of the CDR3: TGTGCCAGCAGTCACGGACAGGGCGGCCGAAACACCATATATTTT. This sequence encodes CASSHGQGGRNTIYF.

This sequence joins TRBV11-3 and TRBJ2-1, with unresolved D. The germline V gene encodes CDR1 SGHNT and CDR2 YENEEA. This CDR3 is 12 amino acids long. V was clipped by 3 bases and J by 9 bases, with 9 bases between them. The CDR3 loop reads CASSFTRSEQFF. CDR3 in DNA: TGTGCCAGCAGCTTTACACGTAGTGAGCAGTTCTTC.

This rearrangement joins TRBV7-9 to TRBJ2-6; D is tentatively TRBD1 or TRBD2 (7 bases each). The CDR3 is 18 residues long. The V gene's germline CDR1 is SEHNR and CDR2 FQNEAQ (reference sequence). V lost 5 bases and J 2 bases, leaving 19 bases between the germline ends. CDR3 sequence reads: CASSILGRGGPGANVLTF. CDR3 nucleotides: TGTGCCAGCAGCATACTTGGCAGGGGGGGCCCTGGGGCCAACGTCCTGACTTTC.

The sample holds many counts of this clone. The chain combines TRBV15 with TRBJ2-7; tentative D call: TRBD2 (5 bases). The CDR3 extends over 14 amino acids. Germline CDR1 LNHNV, CDR2 YYDKDF (reference sequence). V dropped 4 bases and J dropped 2 bases, with 12 bases sitting between them. The CDR3 coding sequence is TGTGCCACCAGCACGCGGACGGGAACCTACGAGCAGTACTTC. Translated, it gives CATSTRTGTYEQYF.

This rearrangement joins TRBV2 to TRBJ2-5; the match to TRBD2 covers 8 bases. Per germline, CDR1 SNHLY and CDR2 FYNNEI. V lost 3 bases to trimming and J lost 5 bases; unmatched junction nucleotides: 14. The CDR3 covers 17 residues. CDR3 in amino acids: CASSDFRGLDAVETQYF. The CDR3 DNA reads as TGTGCCAGCAGTGATTTTAGGGGACTAGATGCCGTGGAGACCCAGTACTTC. The full variable domain, with the rest looked up from reference TRBV2 and TRBJ2-5, is EPEVTQTPSHQVTQMGQEVILRCVPISNHLYFYWYRQILGQKVEFLVSFYNNEISEKSEIFDDQFSVERPDGSNFTLKIRSTKLEDSAMYFCASSDFRGLDAVETQYFGPGTRLLVL.

The chain has TRBV9 and TRBJ2-3, with TRBD2 matching 7 bases. V lost 0 bases, J lost 2 bases, and 12 bases stayed unmatched. CDR1 is SGDLS and CDR2 is YYNGEE in the germline V gene. The CDR3 spans 18 residues. The CDR3 region is CASSVDPPQRGYTDTQYF. The DNA for the CDR3 is TGTGCCAGCAGCGTAGACCCCCCCCAGCGGGGATACACAGATACGCAGTATTTT.

The rearrangement uses TRBV9 and TRBJ2-3; D is possibly TRBD1 or TRBD2 (5 bases each). The CDR3 runs to 18 residues. V gave up 3 bases and J gave up 2 bases, with 22 bases separating them. Germline-derived CDR1 and CDR2 are SGDLS and YYNGEE. The CDR3 loop reads CASSDLKGTTIYTDTQYF. DNA for the CDR3: TGTGCCAGCAGCGATTTAAAGGGGACCACAATATACACAGATACGCAGTATTTT.

This clone showed up just a few times. The chain carries TRBV11-2 and TRBJ2-5; 10 bases line up with TRBD2. Losses at the gene ends were 4 bases for V and 5 bases for J; bases not matched to a gene: 7. The CDR3 extends over 15 amino acids. The germline V gene encodes CDR1 SGHAT and CDR2 FQNNGV. CDR3 bases: TGTGCCAGCAGCTCTCTAGCGGGAGTGGGGGAGACCCAGTACTTC. Encoded protein: CASSSLAGVGETQYF.